Below are 8 T cell receptor beta chains sequenced from a single sample in a study of early T cells in non-severe SARS-CoV-2 infection. TCRdb re-called the 5' RACE reads through MiXCR, storing one row per CDR3 protein. The data contain about 30,000 distinct CDR3 sequences, roughly 5.4% of them singletons. Sequencing input: whole blood. The receptors derive from an adult who was a healthcare worker with PCR-confirmed SARS-CoV-2 infection or an uninfected control (not recorded which).

This clonotype has just a few counts. This chain connects TRBV28 to TRBJ2-1; 11 bases are shared with TRBD2. This CDR3 comprises 14 residues. Per germline, CDR1 MDHEN and CDR2 SYDVKM. J gave up 4 bases and V 10 bases, and 6 bases lay outside the gene matches. The CDR3 DNA sequence: TGTGCCACCAGGAGGACTAGCGGGTACAATGAGCAGTTCTTC. This translates into CATRRTSGYNEQFF.

This chain links TRBV6-5 with TRBJ2-2; 10 bases fit TRBD1. The CDR3 contains 15 residues. The ends lost 6 bases at V and 4 bases at J; junction bases unmatched: 5. Germline-derived CDR1 and CDR2 are MNHEY and SVGAGI. CDR3 DNA: TGTGCCAGCAGCCCAAGGACAGGGGGCACCGGGGAGCTGTTTTTT. Its translation is CASSPRTGGTGELFF.

Ten or more counts support this clonotype. V gene TRBV28 combines with J gene TRBJ1-2; TRBD1 agrees at 7 bases. V lost 5 bases and J lost 4; bases outside the gene matches: 10. The CDR3 is 15 amino acids. Germline CDR1 and CDR2: MDHEN and SYDVKM. CDR3 sequence (DNA): TGTGCCAGCAGTCCTCTGACAGGGCTAGGCTATGGCTACACCTTC. This codes for CASSPLTGLGYGYTF.

This clonotype occurred many times. The chain carries TRBV5-1 and TRBJ2-2, with D hard to call. CDR1 is SGHRS, CDR2 YFSETQ, per germline. This CDR3 has 12 amino acids. V was cut by 3 bases and J by 7 bases, with 7 bases left in between. The CDR3 DNA sequence: TGCGCCAGCAGCTCCCCTGGCGGGGAGCTGTTTTTT. Amino acids: CASSSPGGELFF. Drawing the rest from reference TRBV5-1 and TRBJ2-2, the complete variable domain is KAGVTQTPRYLIKTRGQQVTLSCSPISGHRSVSWYQQTPGQGLQFLFEYFSETQRNKGNFPGRFSGRQFSNSRSEMNVSTLELGDSALYLCASSSPGGELFFGEGSRLTVL.

By proportion, this clonotype is medium-sized. The chain employs TRBV9 and TRBJ2-3; unclear D gene. Germline assignment: CDR1 SGDLS and CDR2 YYNGEE. The V and J ends lost 3 bases and 0 bases respectively, with 14 bases between them. This CDR3 spans 16 amino acids. The CDR3 is CASSAPSESSTDTQYF. The CDR3 coding sequence is TGTGCCAGCAGCGCCCCGTCCGAGTCTAGCACAGATACGCAGTATTTT. The full variable domain, rest sourced from reference TRBV9 and TRBJ2-3, is DSGVTQTPKHLITATGQRVTLRCSPRSGDLSVYWYQQSLDQGLQFLIQYYNGEERAKGNILERFSAQQFPDLHSELNLSSLELGDSALYFCASSAPSESSTDTQYFGPGTRLTVL.

This clonotype was observed many times. This chain connects TRBV4-1 to TRBJ1-2, with D possibly being TRBD1 (5 bases). Trimming removed 3 bases at V and 4 bases at J, with 12 bases between. The CDR3 spans 14 residues. Germline V CDR1 and CDR2: MGHRA, YSYEKL. CDR3 residues: CASSQMGDPYGYTF. For the CDR3, the DNA is TGCGCCAGCAGCCAGATGGGGGACCCCTATGGCTACACCTTC.

Here the CDR3 reads CSARDRGTPWEGEQFF. The CDR3 DNA reads as TGCAGTGCTAGAGATCGCGGGACGCCCTGGGAGGGAGAGCAGTTCTTC. This sequence joins TRBV20-1 and TRBJ2-1, with 7 bases aligning to TRBD2. CDR3 length equals 16 residues. In germline, CDR1 is DFQATT, CDR2 SNEGSKA (reference sequence). Trimming cost V 0 bases and J 10 bases; bases outside gene matches: 15.

This clonotype showed up many times. The V and J genes are TRBV20-1 and TRBJ1-5; TRBD1 is a possible D gene (5 bases). CDR3 length equals 16 residues. Per the germline V gene, CDR1 is DFQATT and CDR2 is SNEGSKA (reference sequence). Trimming took off 1 base at V and 4 bases at J, with 17 bases between the two ends. The CDR3 nucleotides read TGCAGTGCTAGAGGGCCGGGACGGGGTCAAAATCAGCCCCAGCATTTT. Its translation: CSARGPGRGQNQPQHF.